One sample yielded the 32 T cell receptor beta chains listed below, sequenced in a study of blood T cell repertoires in COVID-19. Repertoires were generated with immunoSEQ multiplex PCR, while TCRdb's copy carries only in-frame clones and drops some. The table has about 270,000 clones, around 89% seen once; the top ten hold about 4%. The sample was PBMCs or T cells enriched from blood (not recorded which). All receptors come from a woman in her 30s with acute COVID-19.

The chain joins TRBV3-1 (or the pseudogene TRBV3-2) to TRBJ1-1, with D maybe TRBD1 (5 bases). Trimming pared 0 bases from V and 2 bases from J, leaving 19 bases between. CDR1 LGHDT and CDR2 YNNKEL come from the germline V gene (reference sequence). This CDR3 comprises 18 residues. The CDR3 sequence: CASSQDRRTGRTNTEAFF. CDR3 coding DNA: TGTGCCAGCAGCCAAGATCGTAGAACAGGACGGACCAACACTGAAGCTTTCTTT.

The chain is built from TRBV3-1 (or the pseudogene TRBV3-2) and TRBJ2-1, with 7 bases matching TRBD2. CDR1 and CDR2 from the germline V gene are LGHDT and YNNKEL (reference sequence). The CDR3 is 16 residues long. V shed 0 bases, J shed 8 bases, and the junction held 10 bases outside the gene matches. The CDR3 reads CASSQDGRRETDEQFF. As DNA, the CDR3 is TGTGCCAGCAGCCAAGATGGGAGGCGGGAGACTGATGAGCAGTTCTTC.

The chain is built from TRBV3-1 (or the pseudogene TRBV3-2) and TRBJ2-2; perhaps TRBD2 as D (5 bases). Germline values: CDR1 LGHDT, CDR2 YNNKEL (reference sequence). Between the trimmed V and J ends, which lost 4 bases and 0 bases, there was a span of 15 bases. The CDR3 has 17 amino acids. The CDR3 sequence: CASSLPGGSANTGELFF. For the CDR3, the DNA is TGTGCCAGCAGCCTCCCTGGTGGGAGCGCGAACACCGGGGAGCTGTTTTTT.

The genes are TRBV28 and TRBJ1-2; no clear D gene. Germline V gene data show CDR1 as MDHEN and CDR2 as SYDVKM. The CDR3 has 18 residues. V shed 2 bases and J shed 0 bases, with 19 bases lying between them. For the CDR3, the DNA is TGTGCCAGCAGTTTAGCGACACCCCTCACCGTCCCTAACTATGGCTACACCTTC. Encoded protein: CASSLATPLTVPNYGYTF.

J is TRBJ2-7 and V is TRBV13; 7 nucleotides line up with TRBD1. CDR1 is PRHDT and CDR2 is FYEKMQ in the germline V gene (reference sequence). Trimming at V came to 2 bases and at J to 6 bases, leaving 7 bases not matched to a gene. The CDR3 runs to 14 residues. The CDR3 DNA is TGTGCCAGCAGCTTATGGAAGGGGGCGGGCGAGCAGTACTTC. Translated, it gives CASSLWKGAGEQYF.

This chain links TRBV20-1 with TRBJ2-1; no clear D gene. The CDR3 has 14 residues. V was trimmed by 3 bases and J by 0 bases, leaving 9 bases between them. The germline V gene has CDR1 DFQATT and CDR2 SNEGSKA (reference sequence). CDR3 bases: TGCAGTGCTAGTACCTGGAGCTCCTACAATGAGCAGTTCTTC. It codes for CSASTWSSYNEQFF.

CDR3 DNA: TGTGCCACCAGCAGCAACAGGGATGGCTACACCTTC. Amino acid sequence: CATSSNRDGYTF. The V and J genes are TRBV15 and TRBJ1-2; perhaps TRBD1 as D (6 bases). From germline, CDR1 is LNHNV and CDR2 YYDKDF (reference sequence). Trimming shortened V by 3 bases and J by 6 bases, and 8 bases separated the two germline ends. The CDR3 is 12 residues long.

The chain uses TRBV7-8 and TRBJ2-7; 8 bases align to TRBD2. V shed 3 bases, J shed 7 bases, and the junction held 8 bases outside the gene matches. Per germline, CDR1 SGHVS and CDR2 FQNEAQ. This CDR3 has 14 amino acids. The chain's CDR3 is CASSFQAGEGEQYF. The CDR3 DNA reads as TGTGCCAGCAGCTTCCAAGCGGGAGAAGGGGAGCAGTACTTC.

The count of this clone is one. This rearrangement joins TRBV3-1 (or the pseudogene TRBV3-2) to TRBJ1-2; D is unresolved. The CDR3 extends over 16 amino acids. Trimming removed 3 bases at V and 7 bases at J, with 21 bases between. Germline CDR1 is LGHDT and CDR2 is YNNKEL (reference sequence). For the CDR3, the DNA is TGTGCCAGCAGCCACCCATGGGCGGAGACGGAGGGTGGCTACACCTTC. Protein sequence: CASSHPWAETEGGYTF.

J is TRBJ1-2 and V is TRBV7-8, with 9 positions matching TRBD1. V gave up 5 bases and J gave up 0 bases; unmatched junction bases: 7. The CDR3 runs 16 residues. Looked up from germline, CDR1 is SGHVS and CDR2 is FQNEAQ. CDR3 in DNA: TGTGCCAGCAGCAGCCGGGACAGGGATTCTAACTATGGCTACACCTTC. Its protein product is CASSSRDRDSNYGYTF.

The chain uses TRBV20-1 and TRBJ2-4; no definite D call. CDR3 size: 14 residues. Germline V CDR1 and CDR2: DFQATT, SNEGSKA (reference sequence). V shed 3 bases and J shed 0 bases, with 9 bases lying between them. In DNA, the CDR3 is TGCAGTGCTAGTTACGACTTAGCCAAAAACATTCAGTACTTC. As protein: CSASYDLAKNIQYF.

The chain employs TRBV6-6 and TRBJ2-7, with 7 bases lining up with TRBD1. The germline V gene encodes CDR1 MNHNY and CDR2 SVGAGI (reference sequence). This CDR3 contains 14 residues. Trimming cost V 1 base and J 2 bases; bases outside gene matches: 2. The CDR3 region is CASSYLGQPYEQYF. The DNA for the CDR3 is TGTGCCAGCAGTTACTTGGGACAGCCCTACGAGCAGTACTTC.

The chain employs TRBV28 and TRBJ2-3, with 14 bases aligning to TRBD2. Germline V CDR1 and CDR2: MDHEN, SYDVKM. This CDR3 has 19 residues. V shed 2 bases, J shed 6 bases, and the junction held 13 bases outside the gene matches. The CDR3 DNA sequence: TGTGCCAGCAGTTTAGGGGAAACGAGACTAGCGGGAGGGGTGGATACGCAGTATTTT. Protein product: CASSLGETRLAGGVDTQYF.

The V call is TRBV4-1, the J call TRBJ2-1, with D possibly being TRBD2 (5 bases). CDR1 MGHRA and CDR2 YSYEKL come from the germline V gene. This CDR3 spans 15 amino acids. V shed 4 bases and J shed 0 bases, with 10 bases lying between them. For the CDR3, the DNA is TGCGCCAGCAGCCGCCGACTAATCTCCTACAATGAGCAGTTCTTC. This translates into CASSRRLISYNEQFF.

V gene TRBV5-1 combines with J gene TRBJ2-3, with D maybe TRBD2 (6 bases). CDR1 and CDR2 from the germline V gene are SGHRS and YFSETQ. The ends were cut back, 1 base at V and 3 bases at J, with 9 bases in the middle. CDR3 length: 14 amino acids. The CDR3 sequence: CASSLSSVTDTQYF. Here the CDR3 DNA reads TGCGCCAGCAGCTTGTCTAGCGTAACAGATACGCAGTATTTT.

This clone was detected once. V gene TRBV7-9 combines with J gene TRBJ1-5, with a weak D call TRBD1 (5 bases). The V and J ends lost 4 bases and 0 bases respectively, with 13 bases between them. CDR3 length equals 16 residues. The germline CDR1 and CDR2 sequences are SEHNR and FQNEAQ (reference sequence). In DNA form, the CDR3 reads TGTGCCAGCAGCTCAGGACAAAGCAATAGCAATCAGCCCCAGCATTTT. It codes for CASSSGQSNSNQPQHF.

The CDR3 DNA reads TGTGCCAGCAGTGAAGGGGGGGGTGAGCAGTACTTC. Its protein is CASSEGGGEQYF. This sequence joins TRBV2 and TRBJ2-7, with TRBD2 matching over 7 bases. The CDR3 covers 12 residues. Germline CDR1 reads SNHLY; CDR2 reads FYNNEI. Trimming at V came to 1 base and at J to 7 bases, leaving 1 base not matched to a gene.

With regard to this clone: No conserved phenylalanine or tryptophan is present at the end of the CDR3, so a read error is the likely explanation. Because the CDR3's place on the DNA is in doubt, the DNA is left out and the CDR3 is given as listed by TCRdb. V gene TRBV4-3 combines with J gene TRBJ2-7; the table's D call, TRBD1, has no DNA check behind it. Germline V CDR1 and CDR2: LGHNA, YSLEER. 8 amino acids form the CDR3, both terminal residues included. CDR3 in amino acids: CARTRTGE.

The chain recombines TRBV4-2 with TRBJ2-5, with 15 bases aligning to TRBD2. J gave up 4 bases and V 4 bases, and 1 base lay outside the gene matches. This CDR3 is 15 amino acids long. Germline V gives CDR1 LGHNA, CDR2 YNFKEQ. CDR3 sequence: CASSRGLAGGETQYF. The CDR3 DNA follows: TGTGCCAGCAGCCGGGGACTAGCGGGAGGAGAGACCCAGTACTTC.

This clone was picked up a small number of times. The chain has TRBV4-2 and TRBJ1-5; D is possibly TRBD1 (5 bases). The CDR3 length is 13 residues. The V end was cut by 1 base, the J end by 6 bases, with 7 bases between. The germline V gene encodes CDR1 LGHNA and CDR2 YNFKEQ. The CDR3: CASSQVGGQPQHF. CDR3 in DNA: TGTGCCAGCAGCCAAGTCGGGGGTCAGCCCCAGCATTTT.

The CDR3 loop is CASSDGSRPQETQYF. The CDR3 DNA is TGTGCCAGCAGTGATGGTAGCAGACCCCAAGAGACCCAGTACTTC. The chain recombines TRBV2 with TRBJ2-5; D uncertain. V was trimmed by 3 bases and J by 1 base, leaving 12 bases between them. Germline V lookup: CDR1 SNHLY, CDR2 FYNNEI. The CDR3 extends over 15 amino acids.

CDR3 residues: CASKTQGNTEAFF. The CDR3 nucleotides read TGTGCCAGCAAAACACAGGGGAACACTGAAGCTTTCTTT. The chain employs TRBV27 and TRBJ1-1, with D possibly matching TRBD1 (6 bases). The V gene's germline CDR1 is MNHEY and CDR2 SMNVEV (reference sequence). V was trimmed by 7 bases and J by 1 base, leaving 10 bases between them. This CDR3 is built from 13 residues.

The genes are TRBV11-2 and TRBJ2-7; 14 bases match TRBD2. From germline, CDR1 is SGHAT and CDR2 FQNNGV. This CDR3 has 17 amino acids. With 5 bases clipped from V and 2 bases from J, the junction kept 8 bases outside the gene matches. CDR3 region: CASSPRLAGGQTYEQYF. DNA for the CDR3: TGTGCCAGCAGCCCCAGACTAGCGGGAGGGCAAACCTACGAGCAGTACTTC.

V usage is TRBV9 and J usage is TRBJ2-2, with 7 bases fitting TRBD2. J lost 7 bases, V lost 0 bases, and 3 bases had no gene match. CDR3 length: 14 residues. The germline V gene encodes CDR1 SGDLS and CDR2 YYNGEE. CDR3 amino acids: CASSVARGVGELFF. In DNA form, the CDR3 reads TGTGCCAGCAGCGTAGCTCGGGGGGTCGGGGAGCTGTTTTTT.

The chain joins TRBV2 to TRBJ2-1, with TRBD2 identical over 10 bases. This CDR3 is 14 amino acids long. V gave up 1 base and J gave up 13 bases; unmatched junction bases: 7. Germline CDR1 is SNHLY and CDR2 is FYNNEI. CDR3 bases: TGTGCCAGCAGTGAAGGTACCGGGACTAGCGCTCAGTTCTTC. It is translated as CASSEGTGTSAQFF.

This clone occurred once. The chain is built from TRBV4-2 and TRBJ1-3; perhaps TRBD1 as D (5 bases). With 3 bases removed from V and 0 bases from J, the gap between germline ends came to 18 bases. Germline CDR1 LGHNA, CDR2 YNFKEQ. The CDR3 runs to 18 residues. The CDR3 DNA reads as TGTGCCAGCAGCCATGTCTACCAGACAGAAAACTCTGGAAACACCATATATTTT. Protein: CASSHVYQTENSGNTIYF.

V gene TRBV5-1 combines with J gene TRBJ1-1; tentative D call: TRBD1 (5 bases). V was pared by 0 bases and J by 3 bases, with 12 bases between. Germline V gene sequence: CDR1 SGHRS, CDR2 YFSETQ. The CDR3 loop spans 15 amino acids. This CDR3 is CASSLGAGMDTEAFF. In DNA, the CDR3 is TGCGCCAGCAGCTTGGGGGCAGGGATGGACACTGAAGCTTTCTTT. The full variable domain, rest sourced from reference TRBV5-1 and TRBJ1-1, is KAGVTQTPRYLIKTRGQQVTLSCSPISGHRSVSWYQQTPGQGLQFLFEYFSETQRNKGNFPGRFSGRQFSNSRSEMNVSTLELGDSALYLCASSLGAGMDTEAFFGQGTRLTVV.

Points on this clone: Other nucleotide sequences from this sample produce the same CDR3. V gene TRBV12-3 or TRBV12-4 combines with J gene TRBJ1-1; TRBD1 aligns across 8 bases. This CDR3 is built from 13 residues. J gave up 1 base and V 6 bases, and 1 base lay outside the gene matches. The CDR3 loop is CASRTGGNTEAFF. The CDR3 DNA is TGTGCCAGCAGAACAGGGGGGAACACTGAAGCTTTCTTT.

The rearrangement joins TRBV29-1 to TRBJ2-3; 10 bases are shared with TRBD2. Germline lookup yields CDR1 SQVTM and CDR2 ANQGSEA. The length of the CDR3 is 17 residues. The V gene end was trimmed by 1 base and the J gene end by 6 bases; junction bases not matched to a gene: 13. The CDR3 DNA reads TGCAGCGTTGAAGGGGGGCTAGCGGGAGAGTGTTTGGATACGCAGTATTTT. Its translation: CSVEGGLAGECLDTQYF.

The chain is built from TRBV19 and TRBJ2-7, with 10 bases identical to TRBD1. The CDR3 loop spans 14 amino acids. Per germline, CDR1 LNHDA and CDR2 SQIVND (reference sequence). Trimming at V came to 8 bases and at J to 3 bases, leaving 7 bases not matched to a gene. The CDR3 DNA reads as TGTGCCAGTGCCGGACGGACAGGGGGCTACGAGCAGTACTTC. Amino acid sequence: CASAGRTGGYEQYF.

This sequence joins TRBV30 and TRBJ2-3; D not certain. Trimming pared 1 base from V and 6 bases from J, leaving 11 bases between. The V gene's germline CDR1 is GTSNPN and CDR2 SVGIG (reference sequence). This CDR3 region has 13 residues. The CDR3 DNA is TGTGCCTGGAGTGGAGGCGGAGAGGATACGCAGTATTTT. Residues: CAWSGGGEDTQYF.

The chain links TRBV18 to TRBJ1-1; D might be TRBD1 (5 bases). Germline-derived CDR1 and CDR2 are KGHSH and LQKENI. Trimming removed 6 bases at V and 1 base at J, with 12 bases between. This CDR3 contains 14 residues. DNA of the CDR3: TGTGCCAGCTCCCCCCGACAGACGAACACTGAAGCTTTCTTT. Translated: CASSPRQTNTEAFF.